This T cell receptor (beta chain) was found in a study of blood T cell repertoires in COVID-19. Study at large: Acute and convalescent COVID-19 specimens originated in the United States, Italy and Spain.

This CDR3 is 14 amino acids long. V lost 3 bases, J lost 4 bases, and 4 bases stayed unmatched. Germline values: CDR1 SGHDT, CDR2 YYEEEE. Clones were sequenced by immunoSEQ multiplex PCR, and TCRdb holds only the in-frame ones, with some missing. The table has a few hundred thousand clones, roughly 84% seen once. The source of this sequence is a woman aged 45-59 years who had been exposed to COVID-19. J is TRBJ2-3 and V is TRBV5-6; TRBD1 matches at 8 bases. Specimen: PBMCs or T cells enriched from blood (not recorded which). Written as DNA, the CDR3 is TGTGCCAGCAGCTGGGGGACAGGACCAGATACGCAGTATTTT. This sequence encodes CASSWGTGPDTQYF.